This TCR beta chain was profiled in a study of post-analysis software for immune sequencing data (dated by TCRdb to about 2015). The study in broad terms: Recorded disease courses included relapsing-remitting, secondary progressive and progressive-relapsing multiple sclerosis, with some patients lacking subtype annotation. Patient repertoires were compared against around twelve previously published healthy control repertoires from donors aged about 6 to 26 years. A subset of samples was prepared in parallel using single-end sample barcoding, then pooled and co-amplified after Illumina adapter ligation.

Paper-wide results and their limitations: Direct clustering with F measure revealed strong co-clustering of samples prepared in the same batch, which led to a batch-effect correction. Patients showed significantly higher frequencies than controls for roughly five TRBV segments, among them TRBV5-6, TRBV5-1 and TRBV20-1. The multiple sclerosis patient group was slightly younger than the control group. Normalized Chao1 diversity was significantly lower in multiple sclerosis patients than controls, suggesting substantial peripheral T-cell clonal expansion.

To demonstrate the VDJtools post-analysis software, the study profiled TCR beta repertoires from the peripheral blood of around 13 young patients with multiple sclerosis. Multiple sclerosis patients were children and adolescents aged 6 to 15 years. The library was made by PCR. Instrument used: Illumina HiSeq 2500. To reduce PCR and sequencing biases, unique molecular identifiers were built into the TCR beta cDNA libraries. Every 1 to 10 million input T cells yielded roughly 0.5 million cDNA molecules, meaning each molecule approximated one T cell. The patient libraries were prepared and sequenced with the same protocol used for the earlier healthy control dataset. Within a given batch, samples were prepared together, multiplexed and sequenced on the same HiSeq lane. Processing in the source paper ran as follows. Raw barcoded reads were processed with MIGEC, discarding single-read molecular identifier groups before consensus assembly and CDR3 extraction. Clonotype tables were post-analysed with VDJtools, normalizing diversity by down-sampling all datasets to the smallest sample size. Repertoire overlap clustering matched CDR3 amino acid but not nucleotide sequences to correct batch-related cross-sample contamination. Clones were called with MiXCR by TCRdb after fastp trimmed the public reads at Q25, and only in-frame beta chains were retained. Identical CDR3 proteins give one entry, which carries the most common genes and DNA. TCRdb's processing, not the authors', yielded these V and J calls. This sample is represented by about 260,000 distinct CDR3 sequences; about 38% of them were singletons. 4% to 6% of the sample goes to the ten largest clones.

The germline V gene (reference sequence) gives CDR1 as LGHDT and CDR2 as YNNKEL. The junction carries 10 bases between V and J, which are trimmed by 4 bases and 3 bases respectively. Inclusive of the bounding cysteine and phenylalanine, the CDR3 is 14 residues long. The sequence is cut down to CDR3 DNA, 42 bases in frame from base 1. This clonotype showed up many times. Its antigen remains unidentified. No qualities accompany the bases; no much larger clone lies one base away. The sequence is built from TRBV3-1 and TRBJ1-5; the D gene is possibly TRBD1, with 6 bases matching. Material for sequencing was blood. The sequence was obtained from a girl aged 5-17 years with multiple sclerosis. The CDR3 region reads CASSPNRVNQPQHF. The bases read TGTGCCAGCAGCCCAAACAGGGTCAATCAGCCCCAGCATTTT. The full variable domain, with segments outside the CDR3 supplied by the reference TRBV3-1 and TRBJ1-5 proteins, appears as DTAVSQTPKYLVTQMGNDKSIKCEQNLGHDTMYWYKQDSKKFLKIMFSYNNKELIINETVPNRFSPKSPDKAHLNLHINSLELGDSAVYFCASSPNRVNQPQHFGDGTRLSIL.